The next 11 T cell receptor beta chains were all read from a single sample in a study of blood T cells in healthy people across ages. For the second PCR, which ran for about 7 to 12 cycles, a sample-barcoded 5' primer and a J-beta primer mix were used. TCRdb re-called the 5' RACE reads through MiXCR, storing one row per CDR3 protein. The sample has 630,000 or so distinct CDR3 sequences; roughly 30% are singletons. The sequenced material came from blood. Receptors were obtained from a woman of 80 years or more in good health.

The chain uses TRBV6-5 and TRBJ1-6; D is undetermined. This CDR3 region has 15 residues. Germline lookup yields CDR1 MNHEY and CDR2 SVGAGI. Trimming left V 0 bases short and J 5 bases short, with 8 bases between. CDR3 in amino acids: CASSYSPGDNSPLHF. CDR3 sequence (DNA): TGTGCCAGCAGTTACTCCCCAGGAGATAATTCACCCCTCCACTTT.

The V and J genes are TRBV19 and TRBJ2-2, with D unresolved. Trimming removed 1 base from V and 7 bases from J, with 7 bases in between. The CDR3 has 13 residues. The germline CDR1 and CDR2 sequences are LNHDA and SQIVND (reference sequence). CDR3 bases: TGTGCCAGTAGTATAGGCCCGGTCGGGGAGCTGTTTTTT. Protein product: CASSIGPVGELFF.

This clonotype was counted ten times or more. The chain uses TRBV2 and TRBJ2-6; perhaps D is TRBD1 or TRBD2 (6 bases each). V shed 8 bases and J shed 4 bases, with 18 bases lying between them. Germline CDR1 reads SNHLY; CDR2 reads FYNNEI. This CDR3 contains 16 residues. CDR3 loop: CASVNLGGVGANVLTF. In DNA, the CDR3 is TGTGCCAGCGTTAACCTGGGGGGCGTCGGGGCCAACGTCCTGACTTTC.

This clonotype was seen repeatedly, ten times or more. The rearrangement joins TRBV20-1 to TRBJ2-1; D is unresolved. Trimming pared 6 bases from V and 6 bases from J, leaving 15 bases between. The CDR3 has 13 amino acids. CDR1 is DFQATT and CDR2 is SNEGSKA in the germline V gene (reference sequence). The CDR3 DNA reads TGCAGTGCCCCCCGGCCCCGGGCCAATGAGCAGTTCTTC. Protein product: CSAPRPRANEQFF.

About this clonotype itself: One end of the junction does not line up with germline, which may come from a read error. The V call is TRBV9, the J call TRBJ2-6; maybe TRBD1 (6 bases). The CDR3 runs to 15 residues. Looked up from germline, CDR1 is SGDLS and CDR2 is YYNGEE. CDR3 nucleotides: TGTGCCAGCAACGCCAGGACAGCTGGGGCCAACGTCCGGACTTTC. Its translation is CASNARTAGANVRTF.

This clonotype was seen repeatedly, ten times or more. The chain links TRBV12-3 or TRBV12-4 to TRBJ2-1, with D maybe TRBD2 (5 bases). The CDR3 extends over 11 amino acids. V was trimmed by 5 bases and J by 12 bases, leaving 11 bases between them. The CDR3 loop reads CASSVRERQFF. The CDR3 nucleotides are TGTGCCAGCAGTGTAAGGGAGAGGCAGTTCTTC.

This clonotype was seen only a few times. This sequence joins TRBV9 and TRBJ2-2; 7 bases agree with TRBD1. CDR3 length: 16 residues. Germline V lookup: CDR1 SGDLS, CDR2 YYNGEE. Unmatched junction bases numbered 6, after V lost 4 bases and J lost 0 bases. The CDR3 here is CASSPHRGPNTGELFF. The DNA for the CDR3 is TGTGCCAGCAGCCCCCACAGGGGCCCGAACACCGGGGAGCTGTTTTTT.

In its sample, this clonotype was seen many times. The chain has TRBV20-1 and TRBJ2-5, with 9 nucleotides matching TRBD2. J lost 3 bases, V lost 5 bases, and 7 bases had no gene match. Germline lookup yields CDR1 DFQATT and CDR2 SNEGSKA (reference sequence). This CDR3 region has 14 residues. CDR3: CSAHAGGVKETQYF. CDR3 DNA sequence: TGCAGTGCTCATGCGGGGGGGGTAAAAGAGACCCAGTACTTC.

This clonotype was seen a few times. The rearrangement links TRBV6-5 to TRBJ2-1, with D possibly matching TRBD1 (7 bases). Per the germline V gene, CDR1 is MNHEY and CDR2 is SVGAGI. The V gene lost 0 bases and the J gene lost 2 bases, with 11 bases spanning the gap. The length of the CDR3 is 16 residues. This CDR3 is CASSYSAGGPYNEQFF. CDR3 DNA sequence: TGTGCCAGCAGTTACTCGGCAGGGGGGCCCTACAATGAGCAGTTCTTC.

This clonotype was observed a handful of times. This chain uses TRBV10-3 with TRBJ1-4, with D perhaps matching TRBD1 (5 bases). The CDR3 extends over 14 amino acids. CDR1 is ENHRY, CDR2 SYGVKD, per germline. V was trimmed by 4 bases and J by 7 bases, leaving 13 bases between them. The CDR3 coding sequence is TGTGCCATCAGTGTGGGCAGGGCGGGTGAAAAACTGTTTTTT. Translation gives CAISVGRAGEKLFF.

Points on this clonotype: The junction differs from germline at one of its ends, possibly a read error. The chain is built from TRBV7-9 and TRBJ1-5, with D possibly TRBD1 on 6 matching bases. The CDR3 sequence is 14 residues long. Germline values: CDR1 SEHNR, CDR2 FQNEAQ (reference sequence). Here the CDR3 reads CGSSRTDSNQPQHF. Written as DNA, the CDR3 is TGTGGCAGCAGCCGGACAGATAGCAATCAGCCCCAGCATTTT.